This is a list of T cell receptor beta chains from one sample in a study of blood T cells in healthy people across ages. One entry per CDR3 protein, called by TCRdb with MiXCR from the 5' RACE reads. In the table there are some 1.4 million distinct CDR3 sequences, 42% of which are singletons. The sequencing input was blood. The receptors stem from a young woman in good health. Both conserved end residues are part of each CDR3. Fields, in order: J gene, clone size, V gene, D gene, CDR3 DNA, CDR3 protein. A D gene is named only where the DNA matches it firmly. Clone size is shown for a subset of rows, as once, few, many or a class of expanded clone.

TRBJ2-3 | NA | TRBV28 | NA | TGTGCCAGCAGACCACCGGGGCAGGGTCGCGCAGATACGCAGTATTTT | CASRPPGQGRADTQYF
TRBJ1-1 | NA | TRBV4-1 | NA | TGCGCCAGCAGCCACCTCCTATTCGCGGACACTGAAGCTTTCTTT | CASSHLLFADTEAFF
TRBJ2-1 | few | TRBV11-2 | TRBD2 | TGTGCCAGCAGCTTAGATAGGCCTTGGACTAGCGGGTACTACAATGAGCAGTTCTTC | CASSLDRPWTSGYYNEQFF
TRBJ2-2 | NA | TRBV4-1 | TRBD1 | TGCGCCAGCAGCCAAAAGACAGGGATAATCACCGGGGAGCTGTTTTTT | CASSQKTGIITGELFF
TRBJ2-5 | few | TRBV28 | NA | TGTGCCAGCAGTTTTGCCCGCGCGGCCCAGTACTTC | CASSFARAAQYF
TRBJ2-5 | few | TRBV6-2/TRBV6-3 | TRBD2 | TGTGCCAGCAGTGGACTAGCGGGAACGGAGACCCAGTACTTC | CASSGLAGTETQYF
TRBJ2-5 | NA | TRBV12-3/TRBV12-4 | TRBD1 | TGTGCCAGCAGTTTGAGACAGGGGGCTATAAAGACCCAGTACTTC | CASSLRQGAIKTQYF
TRBJ2-1 | NA | TRBV6-7 | TRBD1 | TGTGCCAGCAGGCCCCCCCTAGGGACAGTTGACAATGAGCAGTTCTTC | CASRPPLGTVDNEQFF
TRBJ2-7 | few | TRBV2 | NA | TGTGCCAGCAGCCGGACGGAGCTCGAGCAGTACTTC | CASSRTELEQYF
TRBJ2-1 | few | TRBV12-5 | NA | TGTGCTAGTGGTTTGGGGCGGGACCGCAACAATGAGCAGTTCTTC | CASGLGRDRNNEQFF
TRBJ2-6 | NA | TRBV7-9 | NA | TGTGCCAGCAGCTTGGAAGAAATCTCTGGGGCCAACGTCCTGACTTTC | CASSLEEISGANVLTF
TRBJ2-7 | NA | TRBV29-1 | NA | TGCAGCGTTGAAGATGGCGACGGAAACTACGAGCAGTACTTC | CSVEDGDGNYEQYF
TRBJ1-1 | NA | TRBV7-9 | NA | TGTGCCAGCAGGTTAGACCCGACAGGAGACGCTGAAGCTTTCTTT | CASRLDPTGDAEAFF
TRBJ2-1 | once | TRBV5-1 | NA | TGCGCCAGCACGAAATCCACCGGGACAACTTACAATGAGCAGTTCTTC | CASTKSTGTTYNEQFF
TRBJ2-7 | once | TRBV12-3/TRBV12-4 | NA | TGTGCCAGCAGTTTCGGGAAATATCTCTACAATGAGCAGTACTTC | CASSFGKYLYNEQYF
TRBJ2-4 | few | TRBV7-9 | NA | TGTGCCAGCAGCTTAGCTGAGGACTCAAATTATCTAGCCAAAAACATTCAGTACTTC | CASSLAEDSNYLAKNIQYF
TRBJ1-1 | NA | TRBV12-3/TRBV12-4 | NA | TGTGCCAGCCTCCCCCGGGGGAACACTGAAGCTTTCTTT | CASLPRGNTEAFF
TRBJ2-3 | once | TRBV5-1 | NA | TGCGCCAGCAGCTTGGGGGGGGCGAGTTATACTAGCACAGATACGCAGTATTTT | CASSLGGASYTSTDTQYF
TRBJ2-5 | once | TRBV28 | NA | TGTGCCAGCAGTTTACGGGAGACCCCGTACTTC | CASSLRETPYF
TRBJ2-3 | NA | TRBV7-9 | NA | TGTGCCAGCAGCTTAATGTGGGATACGCAGTATTTT | CASSLMWDTQYF
TRBJ2-1 | few | TRBV6-2/TRBV6-3 | NA | TGTGCCAGCAGTTCGGTGGGGGTTTACAATGAGCAGTTCTTC | CASSSVGVYNEQFF
TRBJ2-1 | NA | TRBV29-1 | TRBD2 | TGCAGCGACAGACTAGCGGGAGGCCTCTACAGTGAGCAGTTCTTC | CSDRLAGGLYSEQFF
TRBJ2-1 | NA | TRBV20-1 | TRBD2 | TGCAGTGCGCAAGCGGGGGGCCCCTACAATGAGCAGTTCTTC | CSAQAGGPYNEQFF
TRBJ2-7 | NA | TRBV27 | NA | TGTGCCAGCACCACCCTAGACGGTCTGGGGCAGTACTTC | CASTTLDGLGQYF
TRBJ2-7 | many | TRBV29-1 | NA | TGCAGCGGTCGGGACACTACCTACGAGCAGTACTTC | CSGRDTTYEQYF
TRBJ2-7 | few | TRBV4-2 | TRBD2 | TGTGCCAGCAGCAGTCGGCGGGAGAATCGCTACGAGCAGTACTTC | CASSSRRENRYEQYF
TRBJ1-2 | once | TRBV12-3/TRBV12-4 | TRBD1 | TGTGCCAGCAGTTTAGCTAGACAGGGCTATGGCTACACCTTC | CASSLARQGYGYTF
TRBJ1-2 | NA | TRBV20-1 | NA | TGCAGTGAATTAAGGAGGGGGGGGAGCGGCTACACCTTC | CSELRRGGSGYTF
TRBJ1-6 | many | TRBV7-2 | TRBD1 | TGTGCCAGCAGTCGAGACAGGGGAGCTCCCCTCCACTTT | CASSRDRGAPLHF
TRBJ2-2 | NA | TRBV29-1 | TRBD2 | TGCAGCGTTTCATCCCGGCTAGCGGGAGTAGCCGGGGAGCTGTTTTTT | CSVSSRLAGVAGELFF
TRBJ2-7 | NA | TRBV6-1 | NA | TGTGCCACCCGGGACGGCGTGAGGGGCGAGCAGTACTTC | CATRDGVRGEQYF